This T cell receptor beta chain originates from a study of control samples from healthy donors and cancer patients. V lost 5 bases to trimming and J lost 1 base; unmatched junction nucleotides: 8. CDR3 length equals 17 residues. Germline CDR1 reads MNHNY; CDR2 reads SVGAGI (reference sequence). Using immunoSEQ multiplex PCR, the repertoire was profiled, and TCRdb retains in-frame clones only, with some absent. The data show some 150,000 clones, around 94% seen once. This clonotype was sampled from a man aged 55 to 70 with colorectal cancer. The specimen sequenced was PBMCs. The rearrangement joins TRBV6-6 to TRBJ2-3; 11 nucleotides line up with TRBD1. Here the CDR3 reads CASSPGQGVSGTDTQYF. CDR3 DNA: TGTGCCAGCAGTCCGGGACAGGGGGTCTCTGGCACAGATACGCAGTATTTT.